The sample holds many counts of the clone carrying this T cell receptor (beta chain). Its antigen remains unidentified. TCRdb used MiXCR to reprocess the reads, holding one entry per CDR3 protein. The sample includes hundreds of thousands of distinct CDR3 sequences, 25% to 40% of them seen just once. Trimming pared 6 bases from V and 0 bases from J, leaving 19 bases between. The CDR3 consists of 17 residues. Germline V gives CDR1 SGHTA, CDR2 FQGNSA. These data are taken from a study of T cell repertoires in cytomegalovirus infection. Study background: Selection of CMV epitopes for the study included recently identified HLA-C-restricted and well-studied HLA-B-restricted ones.

Study results and limitations: Pooled public TCR beta family frequency picked out CMV carriers with the relevant HLA.

The sample was cultured CD8+ T cells from PBMCs, taken from culture after CMV antigen stimulation. The chain recombines TRBV7-2 with TRBJ2-3; D not certain. The clonotype was recovered from a human donor in good health (CMV status not recorded). Some clones in this sample may be carry-over from other donors' samples. The DNA of the CDR3 is TGTGCCAGCAGACACCGTGCTACTACTTATAGCACAGATACGCAGTATTTT. Its translation: CASRHRATTYSTDTQYF.